The 25 T cell receptor beta chains below all came from one sample that was sequenced in a study of identical twins listed by TCRdb under 2016. Library generation was performed with 5' RACE. TCRdb records Illumina HiSeq 2000 as the sequencer. TCRdb ran its own pipeline on the public reads, namely fastp trimming at Q25 and MiXCR clone calling, and kept in-frame beta chains. CDR3 protein sequences are deduplicated, and each keeps its most common genes and DNA. Within this sample are around 250,000 distinct CDR3 sequences, with 5.5% to 7% of them counted one time only. Of the sample, approximately 3.6% is held by the ten largest clones. These data are also associated with another study on yellow fever vaccine responses in identical twins.

The source material was memory (CD45RO+) T cells sorted from blood. Read against the paper, the sample's cell subset or site label means: CD45RO+ enriched T cells. These receptors all stem from a young woman in good health.

This clonotype was counted a few times. The chain has TRBV10-3 and TRBJ2-5; D possibly corresponds to TRBD2 (6 bases). CDR3 size: 14 residues. Trimming removed 2 bases at V and 2 bases at J, with 9 bases between. CDR1 and CDR2 from the germline V gene are ENHRY and SYGVKD. The CDR3 spells CAISEGLPQETQYF. In nucleotides, the CDR3 is TGTGCCATCAGTGAGGGACTACCGCAAGAGACCCAGTACTTC.

The V call is TRBV27, the J call TRBJ1-1; 9 bases are a match to TRBD1. The CDR3 is made up of 15 amino acids. With V trimmed by 4 bases and J by 4 bases, 7 bases remained unmatched. CDR1 is MNHEY and CDR2 is SMNVEV in the germline V gene (reference sequence). In DNA, the CDR3 is TGTGCCAGCAGTTCCACAGGGGGCTTGGGCACTGAAGCTTTCTTT. This codes for CASSSTGGLGTEAFF.

This clonotype was seen repeatedly, ten times or more. This chain connects TRBV5-5 to TRBJ2-5, with TRBD2 matching over 13 bases. V trimming: 3 bases; J trimming: 3 bases; junction bases outside the gene matches: 5. Looked up from germline, CDR1 is SGHKS and CDR2 is YYEKEE (reference sequence). The CDR3 is made up of 16 amino acids. CDR3 nucleotides: TGTGCCAGCAGCTGGACTAGCGGGGGAACTAAAGAGACCCAGTACTTC. Its translation: CASSWTSGGTKETQYF.

CDR3 sequence reads: CASGLDSRRLYF. The CDR3 coding sequence is TGTGCTAGTGGTTTGGACTCAAGGAGGTTGTACTTC. The chain carries TRBV12-5 and TRBJ2-7; D may be TRBD2 (5 bases). The germline V gene has CDR1 LGHNT and CDR2 FRNRAP. V lost 1 base and J 12 bases, leaving 13 bases between the germline ends. The CDR3 is 12 residues long.

This clonotype has just a few counts. The chain employs TRBV7-9 and TRBJ1-1; 7 bases are shared with TRBD1. The CDR3 extends over 15 amino acids. From germline, CDR1 is SEHNR and CDR2 FQNEAQ (reference sequence). The V gene end was trimmed by 5 bases and the J gene end by 4 bases; junction bases not matched to a gene: 10. CDR3 DNA sequence: TGTGCCAGCAGCGCCACAGGGGAAGTTGGCACTGAAGCTTTCTTT. It codes for CASSATGEVGTEAFF.

This clonotype was recorded many times. The V gene is TRBV3-1, the J gene TRBJ1-1; D ambiguous. The CDR3 length is 13 residues. Germline V gene lookup returns CDR1 LGHDT and CDR2 YNNKEL (reference sequence). V lost 1 base, J lost 8 bases, and 11 bases lay in between. CDR3 sequence: CASSQVRGGEAFF. The CDR3 nucleotides are TGTGCCAGCAGCCAAGTGCGGGGAGGGGAAGCTTTCTTT. The full variable domain, in which reference TRBV3-1 and TRBJ1-1 provide the parts outside the CDR3, is DTAVSQTPKYLVTQMGNDKSIKCEQNLGHDTMYWYKQDSKKFLKIMFSYNNKELIINETVPNRFSPKSPDKAHLNLHINSLELGDSAVYFCASSQVRGGEAFFGQGTRLTVV.

This clonotype has only a few counts. CDR3 amino acids: CASRLTGTSDTQYF. CDR3 coding DNA: TGTGCCAGCAGGCTGACAGGGACTAGTGATACGCAGTATTTT. This chain uses TRBV28 with TRBJ2-3; possible D gene TRBD2, 8 bases. Deletions cut 6 bases from V and 6 bases from J, with 16 bases between. This CDR3 is 14 amino acids long. Germline loops: CDR1 MDHEN, CDR2 SYDVKM.

This clonotype was picked up a small number of times. The chain is built from TRBV18 and TRBJ2-3, with 7 bases lining up with TRBD2. Germline CDR1 reads KGHSH; CDR2 reads LQKENI. V was pared by 3 bases and J by 4 bases, with 7 bases of the junction left unmatched. CDR3 length: 15 amino acids. CDR3 in amino acids: CASSPAAGASDTQYF. In DNA form, the CDR3 reads TGTGCCAGCTCACCCGCGGCGGGAGCCTCAGATACGCAGTATTTT.

The chain has TRBV20-1 and TRBJ2-3; no definite D call. Trimming cost V 1 base and J 0 bases, with 11 bases left between them. Looked up from germline, CDR1 is DFQATT and CDR2 is SNEGSKA (reference sequence). This CDR3 comprises 15 residues. CDR3 amino acids: CSARAPWGSTDTQYF. DNA for the CDR3: TGCAGTGCTAGAGCACCTTGGGGAAGCACAGATACGCAGTATTTT.

This clonotype came up a few times. J is TRBJ2-3 and V is TRBV11-2, with D possibly being TRBD1 (5 bases). The CDR3 totals 15 residues. V was shortened by 5 bases and J by 0 bases, with 12 bases between the two germline ends. In germline, CDR1 is SGHAT, CDR2 FQNNGV. The chain's CDR3 is CASSLDRPSTDTQYF. CDR3 bases: TGTGCCAGCAGCCTCGACAGACCGAGCACAGATACGCAGTATTTT.

The rearrangement uses TRBV29-1 and TRBJ1-1, with TRBD1 as a possible D gene (5 bases). Trimming took off 6 bases at V and 0 bases at J, with 17 bases between the two ends. Per the germline V gene, CDR1 is SQVTM and CDR2 is ANQGSEA. CDR3 length equals 15 residues. Written as DNA, the CDR3 is TGCAGCGTGACCCCAGGGCACGGCATGAACACTGAAGCTTTCTTT. It yields the protein CSVTPGHGMNTEAFF.

V and J are TRBV7-9 and TRBJ2-1; perhaps D is TRBD1 or TRBD2 (6 bases each). CDR3 length equals 15 residues. Germline CDR1 and CDR2: SEHNR and FQNEAQ (reference sequence). Trimming left V 6 bases short and J 2 bases short, with 14 bases between. CDR3 DNA: TGTGCCAGCAGAAAGGACGGGGGCGCCTACAATGAGCAGTTCTTC. It yields the protein CASRKDGGAYNEQFF.

The sample holds many counts of this clonotype. The genes are TRBV7-9 and TRBJ1-2; TRBD1 is a possible D gene (6 bases). The germline V gene encodes CDR1 SEHNR and CDR2 FQNEAQ (reference sequence). V was cut by 0 bases and J by 6 bases, with 11 bases left in between. The CDR3 covers 14 residues. CDR3 DNA sequence: TGTGCCAGCAGCTTAGCTGGTGGGACACATGGCTACACCTTC. Its translation is CASSLAGGTHGYTF.

At least ten counts were recorded for this clonotype. This chain links TRBV5-6 with TRBJ2-7; D unresolved. This CDR3 comprises 13 residues. V lost 2 bases to trimming and J lost 6 bases, with 12 bases between them. Looked up from germline, CDR1 is SGHDT and CDR2 is YYEEEE. The DNA of the CDR3 is TGTGCCAGCAGCTTTTACACTACGGGCGAGCAGTACTTC. It is translated as CASSFYTTGEQYF.

A few counts support this clonotype. V usage is TRBV7-6 and J usage is TRBJ1-5; 8 bases fit TRBD1. The CDR3 contains 15 residues. Germline V gene data show CDR1 as SGHVS and CDR2 as FNYEAQ. Trimming at V came to 5 bases and at J to 3 bases, leaving 6 bases not matched to a gene. The CDR3 loop reads CASSKGQAFNQPQHF. The CDR3 DNA sequence: TGTGCCAGCAGCAAGGGACAGGCCTTCAATCAGCCCCAGCATTTT.

The chain links TRBV20-1 to TRBJ1-5, with D unclear. The germline V gene encodes CDR1 DFQATT and CDR2 SNEGSKA (reference sequence). V was shortened by 4 bases and J by 0 bases, with 7 bases between the two germline ends. The CDR3 has 13 amino acids. Here the CDR3 reads CSAIPGSNQPQHF. CDR3 nucleotide sequence: TGCAGTGCTATTCCTGGTAGCAATCAGCCCCAGCATTTT.

Only a few counts were recorded for this clonotype. The CDR3 here is CSARDLAGYTGELFF. The CDR3 DNA is TGCAGTGCTAGAGATTTGGCCGGTTACACCGGGGAGCTGTTTTTT. V and J are TRBV20-1 and TRBJ2-2, with D hard to call. This CDR3 spans 15 amino acids. Germline V gene lookup returns CDR1 DFQATT and CDR2 SNEGSKA (reference sequence). Trimming cost V 0 bases and J 3 bases, with 11 bases left between them.

This clonotype has a count of ten or more. J is TRBJ2-1 and V is TRBV24-1; 7 bases align to TRBD1. V lost 8 bases, J lost 6 bases, and 3 bases stayed unmatched. The CDR3 is 12 residues long. Germline CDR1 reads KGHDR; CDR2 reads SFDVKD. The CDR3, as DNA: TGTGCCACCAAGGGGGCGGTCAATGAGCAGTTCTTC. The encoded protein is CATKGAVNEQFF.

There are many counts of this clonotype. The chain uses TRBV29-1 and TRBJ2-2, with D perhaps matching TRBD1 (5 bases). Per the germline V gene, CDR1 is SQVTM and CDR2 is ANQGSEA. The ends were cut back, 6 bases at V and 3 bases at J, with 11 bases in the middle. This CDR3 is 13 amino acids long. DNA for the CDR3: TGCAGCGTCCAACCCAGGGACACCGGGGAGCTGTTTTTT. Its protein is CSVQPRDTGELFF.

The chain uses TRBV4-2 and TRBJ1-1; 7 bases match TRBD1. CDR3 length: 15 amino acids. With V trimmed by 4 bases and J by 1 base, 6 bases remained unmatched. CDR1 is LGHNA, CDR2 YNFKEQ, per germline. The CDR3 spells CASSPGQPPNTEAFF. The CDR3 coding sequence is TGTGCCAGCAGCCCGGGACAGCCACCGAACACTGAAGCTTTCTTT.

This rearrangement joins TRBV12-3 or TRBV12-4 to TRBJ2-7; weak D call: TRBD2 (6 bases). V was clipped by 6 bases and J by 9 bases, with 18 bases between them. CDR3 size: 13 residues. The CDR3 spells CASSLGLPGGQYF. Here the CDR3 DNA reads TGTGCCAGCAGCCTGGGACTTCCTGGAGGGCAGTACTTC.

In this sample, this clonotype turned up many times. The chain couples TRBV10-3 to TRBJ1-5; 7 bases line up with TRBD1. CDR1 and CDR2 from the germline V gene are ENHRY and SYGVKD. Germline trimming cut 2 bases from V and 5 bases from J; bases unmatched to any gene: 6. CDR3 length: 15 amino acids. The CDR3 spells CAISEATGRDQPQHF. CDR3 sequence (DNA): TGTGCCATCAGTGAGGCGACAGGGAGGGATCAGCCCCAGCATTTT.

This clonotype occurred many times. This rearrangement joins TRBV10-3 to TRBJ1-1; 7 positions match TRBD1. From germline, CDR1 is ENHRY and CDR2 SYGVKD. Trimming at V came to 5 bases and at J to 1 base, leaving 1 base not matched to a gene. The CDR3 runs 13 residues. CDR3: CAISRDRNTEAFF. In DNA form, the CDR3 reads TGTGCCATCAGTCGGGACAGGAACACTGAAGCTTTCTTT.

This clonotype has a handful of counts. The V and J genes are TRBV12-3 or TRBV12-4 and TRBJ2-7; 8 nucleotides line up with TRBD2. The CDR3 runs to 14 residues. The ends lost 5 bases at V and 3 bases at J; junction bases unmatched: 6. The CDR3: CASSMGLEIYEQYF. The CDR3 coding sequence is TGTGCCAGCAGTATGGGACTAGAGATCTACGAGCAGTACTTC.

This chain uses TRBV19 with TRBJ2-7; the D gene is possibly TRBD1 (5 bases). The CDR3 totals 14 residues. The germline gives CDR1 LNHDA, CDR2 SQIVND (reference sequence). The V end was cut by 4 bases, the J end by 2 bases, with 12 bases between. This chain's CDR3 is CASSKAGPAYEQYF. Written as DNA, the CDR3 is TGTGCCAGTAGTAAGGCAGGGCCGGCCTACGAGCAGTACTTC.